This TCR beta chain was retrieved from a study of T cells in tuberculosis. Germline CDR1 reads LGHNA; CDR2 reads YSLEER. The CDR3 is 15 residues long. The V segment lost 3 bases and the J segment 2 bases; nucleotides outside the gene matches: 3. The table came from immunoSEQ multiplex PCR; TCRdb's copy has only in-frame clones and leaves some out. The sample lists roughly 41,000 clones; 90% to 95% were seen once. This TCR was sampled from a donor aged 5-35 years with latent tuberculosis or without tuberculosis infection. Some clones in this sample may be carry-over from other donors' samples. V usage is TRBV4-3 and J usage is TRBJ2-7; 11 bases are shared with TRBD2. Sequences were obtained from PBMCs. This CDR3 is CASSQVSGGAYEQYF. Here the CDR3 DNA reads TGCGCCAGCAGCCAGGTTAGCGGGGGGGCCTACGAGCAGTACTTC.